This paragraph reports one T cell receptor beta chain. As yet, its antigen is unknown. The CDR3 is 18 residues long. J lost 3 bases, V lost 5 bases, and 15 bases had no gene match. Germline CDR1 and CDR2: MNHEY and SVGEGT. As to treatment: roughly ten-day PBMC culture with coronavirus spike peptide pools or control peptides (ViraFEST assay). Two million PBMCs were grown per well alongside 9 to 10 IU/ml IL-2 and roughly 9.3 ug/ml peptide pools. Oncomine TCR Beta short-read sequencing was applied to DNA from cultured CD4+ T cells. One entry per CDR3 protein results from TCRdb running MiXCR on the PCR reads. The sample has about 12,000 distinct CDR3 sequences; less than 50% are singletons. This entry comes from a study of vaccination and CD4 T cells after COVID-19. Study-level information: The convalescents included six males and four females, and among them two were Hispanic while seven were Caucasian. The cells were exposed to overlapping spike peptides originating from SARS-CoV-2, HCoV-NL63, HCoV-OC43 and HCoV-229E for stimulation.

Study-level points and caveats: Relatively few convalescent patients were studied, without early post-infection timepoints.

Sequencing was done on a sample of CD4+ T cells from blood, cultured in vitro. This TCR was sampled from a human donor who had recovered from COVID-19. The chain recombines TRBV6-2 or TRBV6-3 with TRBJ2-1, with 8 bases identical to TRBD2. This CDR3 is CASSLLLIAGGSYNEQFF. CDR3 in DNA: TGTGCCAGCAGTCTCTTACTGATCGCGGGGGGTAGCTACAATGAGCAGTTCTTC.